These T cell receptor beta chains were read from a single sample in a study of control samples from healthy donors and cancer patients. Sequencing used immunoSEQ multiplex PCR; TCRdb keeps in-frame clones, though not all of them. The repertoire holds tens of thousands of clones, with 94% as singletons. Sequencing input: blood. These receptors came from a man under 40 in good health. Each CDR3 is given without its conserved first and last residue. Size is stated for part of the rows, as once, few or many counts, or as a class when the clone is expanded.

TRBJ2-7,NA,TRBV5-1,ASSLAGRGADEQY
TRBJ2-5,NA,TRBV10-1,ASSPGLAGTETQY
TRBJ2-1,NA,TRBV24-1,ATSDPGSTGLNNEQF
TRBJ1-2,NA,TRBV5-4,ASSSTGNYGYT
TRBJ1-5,NA,TRBV27,ASRPQGHRVNQPQH
TRBJ2-2,few,TRBV28,ASRPSGRDTGELF
TRBJ1-2,NA,TRBV30,AWSVLVQGGGYT
TRBJ2-5,NA,TRBV19,ASSMSGEETQY
TRBJ2-1,NA,TRBV18,ASSPPGQGARFEQF
TRBJ2-1,NA,TRBV30,AWTVGLAGFEQF
TRBJ1-5,NA,TRBV6-2/TRBV6-3,ASSYSIGPLSAQH
TRBJ1-2,NA,TRBV5-6,ASSPGTGDYGYT
TRBJ1-3,NA,TRBV5-1,ASSAGGTQHRSGNTIY
TRBJ1-1,NA,TRBV18,ASSPLKGGGTEAF
TRBJ1-2,NA,TRBV6-1,ASSEDQQGRGYGYT
TRBJ2-1,NA,TRBV18,ASSPPTRGEQF
TRBJ2-3,NA,TRBV5-1,ASSLEHLTDTQY
TRBJ1-1,NA,TRBV9,ASSVGLKNTEAF
TRBJ2-7,NA,TRBV28,ASRRNIYEQY
TRBJ2-7,NA,TRBV12-3/TRBV12-4,ASKGTGGLRQY
TRBJ1-1,NA,TRBV27,ASRNRGGADTEAF
TRBJ2-6,once,TRBV9,ASSVRVEPSVLKMSGANVLT
TRBJ1-1,NA,TRBV3-1/TRBV3-2,ASSPGTGAHTEAF
TRBJ1-1,NA,TRBV5-1,ASSLLGQGPNTEAF
TRBJ2-5,NA,TRBV7-7,ASSLAGRGETQY
TRBJ1-1,NA,TRBV5-1,ASSLGGLEAF
TRBJ2-1,NA,TRBV11-2,ASSWAGGGNEQF
TRBJ1-5,NA,TRBV7-2,ASRSVAGINQPQH
TRBJ1-2,NA,TRBV4-1,ASSPSPGTNYGYT
TRBJ1-2,NA,TRBV30,AWSVASYGYT
TRBJ2-1,once,TRBV4-1,ASSQGASGIRGYEQF
TRBJ1-5,NA,TRBV5-6,ASSLGQGLGNQPQH
TRBJ2-7,NA,TRBV10-2,ASSEPYYNTYEQY
TRBJ2-3,NA,TRBV4-1,ASSQMDRSSTDTQY
TRBJ1-6,NA,TRBV7-9,ASSLERSPLH
TRBJ2-1,NA,TRBV6-6,ASSYAGPAVNEQF
TRBJ2-7,NA,TRBV7-3,ASSQGGGTRYEQY
TRBJ2-7,once,TRBV24-1,ATSDSGTGAYEQY
TRBJ1-1,NA,TRBV4-2,ASSQDLGGTEAF
TRBJ2-5,NA,TRBV5-6,ASTSTSTGTMQETQY
TRBJ1-5,NA,TRBV5-6,ASSLARAGGGSGNQPQH
TRBJ1-5,NA,TRBV18,ASSPRSSDQPQH
TRBJ2-2,NA,TRBV5-6,ASSLPGGQHRGAV
TRBJ2-3,NA,TRBV5-1,ASSSRDRVRY
TRBJ2-7,NA,TRBV27,ASSLRIAGHAYEQY
TRBJ2-5,NA,TRBV7-6,ASSLGGRETQY
TRBJ2-5,NA,TRBV27,ASSLSGGFGTQY
TRBJ2-1,NA,TRBV12-3/TRBV12-4,ASSLSNEQF
TRBJ2-7,NA,TRBV7-9,ASSSVDEQY
TRBJ1-1,NA,TRBV3-1/TRBV3-2,ASSQGGQGVSNTEAF
TRBJ1-1,once,TRBV20-1,SARVNTEAF
TRBJ2-7,NA,TRBV5-6,ASSLGTGAYEQY
TRBJ1-2,once,TRBV30,AWSGGIYGYT